Below, one T cell receptor (beta chain) is given with its context. What it recognizes is unknown. The sample is drawn from a study of cytomegalovirus exposure and HLA in healthy donors. Study at large: Genotyping showed 75% to 90% of 398 donors falling in the Caucasian-associated ancestry cluster. Study outcomes and limitations: A few chains linked to CMV were shown in vitro to be specific for CMV antigens. Reportedly, cytomegalovirus status was diagnosed with high sensitivity and specificity.

60 Vbeta and 13 Jbeta primers were used in PCR. The assay was immunoSEQ multiplex PCR, and TCRdb's table has in-frame clones only and misses some. The data hold about 180,000 clones, with 75% to 85% observed a single time. Sequenced: PBMCs. The clonotype was recovered from a woman in her late teens or twenties in good health and CMV-seropositive.

The CDR3 nucleotides are TGCGCCAGCAGCCACGGACAGGGCCCTCGTGAGCAGTACTTC. It yields the protein CASSHGQGPREQYF. This chain links TRBV5-1 with TRBJ2-7; 8 nucleotides align to TRBD1. Germline CDR1 and CDR2: SGHRS and YFSETQ. Trimming at V came to 4 bases and at J to 7 bases, leaving 10 bases not matched to a gene. The CDR3 extends over 14 amino acids.